The subject of this entry is one T cell receptor (beta chain). The target antigen is unknown. The data derive from a study of identical twins. Study-level findings and limits: The models gave estimates that fell short of the out-of-frame TCR alpha sharing seen in monozygotic twins.

This CDR3 has 15 residues. The germline CDR1 and CDR2 sequences are SGHTA and FQGNSA. V lost 5 bases, J lost 6 bases, and 20 bases lay in between. TCRdb re-derived calls from the 5' RACE reads in MiXCR, one entry per CDR3 protein. The data contain 200,000 to 250,000 distinct CDR3 sequences, 7.5% of them singletons. This sample was also put to use in a study of yellow fever vaccine responses in identical twins. That work adds: Among the twins, the vaccine T cell response reportedly seemed partly convergent and partly personalized.

The sequencing sample was made of memory (CD45RO+) T cells sorted from blood. The chain has TRBV7-2 and TRBJ2-7, with D perhaps TRBD1 (7 bases). The TCR comes from a woman younger than 30 in good health. The CDR3 DNA is TGTGCCAGCAGCCAGCGACAGGGACTGGTAGGCGAGCAGTACTTC. Its protein is CASSQRQGLVGEQYF.